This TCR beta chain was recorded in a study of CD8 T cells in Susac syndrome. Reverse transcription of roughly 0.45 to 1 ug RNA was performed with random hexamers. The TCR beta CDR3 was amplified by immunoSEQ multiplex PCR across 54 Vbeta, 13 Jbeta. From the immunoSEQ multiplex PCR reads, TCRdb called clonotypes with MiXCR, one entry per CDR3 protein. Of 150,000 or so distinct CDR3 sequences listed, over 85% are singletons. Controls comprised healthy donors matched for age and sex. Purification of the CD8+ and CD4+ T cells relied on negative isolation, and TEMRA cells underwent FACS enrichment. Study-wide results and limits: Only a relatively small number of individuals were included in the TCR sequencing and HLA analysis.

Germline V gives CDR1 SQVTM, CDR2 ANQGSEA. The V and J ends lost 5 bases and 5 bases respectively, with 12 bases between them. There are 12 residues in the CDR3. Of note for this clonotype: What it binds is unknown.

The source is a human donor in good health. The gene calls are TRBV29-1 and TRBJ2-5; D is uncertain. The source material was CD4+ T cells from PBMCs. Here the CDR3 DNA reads TGCAGCGTTCAAGGTCTGCCGGAGACCCAGTACTTC. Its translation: CSVQGLPETQYF.